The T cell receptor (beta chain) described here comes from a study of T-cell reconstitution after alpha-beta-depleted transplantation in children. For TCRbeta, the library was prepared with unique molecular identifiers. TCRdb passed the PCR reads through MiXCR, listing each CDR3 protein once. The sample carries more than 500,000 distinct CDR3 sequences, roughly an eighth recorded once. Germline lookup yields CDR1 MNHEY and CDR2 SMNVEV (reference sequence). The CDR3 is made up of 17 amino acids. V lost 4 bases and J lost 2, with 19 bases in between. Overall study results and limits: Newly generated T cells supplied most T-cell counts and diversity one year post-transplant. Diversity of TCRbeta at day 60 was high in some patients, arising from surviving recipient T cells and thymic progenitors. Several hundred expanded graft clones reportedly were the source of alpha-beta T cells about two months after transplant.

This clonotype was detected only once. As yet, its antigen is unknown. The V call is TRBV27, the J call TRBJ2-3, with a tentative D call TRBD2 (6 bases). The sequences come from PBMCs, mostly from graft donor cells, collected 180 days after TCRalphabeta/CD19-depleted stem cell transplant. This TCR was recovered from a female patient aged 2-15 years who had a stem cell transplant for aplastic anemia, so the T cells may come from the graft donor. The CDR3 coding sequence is TGTGCCAGCAGTTCCCAGGGACTGAAGCCGGTCACAGATACGCAGTATTTT. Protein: CASSSQGLKPVTDTQYF.